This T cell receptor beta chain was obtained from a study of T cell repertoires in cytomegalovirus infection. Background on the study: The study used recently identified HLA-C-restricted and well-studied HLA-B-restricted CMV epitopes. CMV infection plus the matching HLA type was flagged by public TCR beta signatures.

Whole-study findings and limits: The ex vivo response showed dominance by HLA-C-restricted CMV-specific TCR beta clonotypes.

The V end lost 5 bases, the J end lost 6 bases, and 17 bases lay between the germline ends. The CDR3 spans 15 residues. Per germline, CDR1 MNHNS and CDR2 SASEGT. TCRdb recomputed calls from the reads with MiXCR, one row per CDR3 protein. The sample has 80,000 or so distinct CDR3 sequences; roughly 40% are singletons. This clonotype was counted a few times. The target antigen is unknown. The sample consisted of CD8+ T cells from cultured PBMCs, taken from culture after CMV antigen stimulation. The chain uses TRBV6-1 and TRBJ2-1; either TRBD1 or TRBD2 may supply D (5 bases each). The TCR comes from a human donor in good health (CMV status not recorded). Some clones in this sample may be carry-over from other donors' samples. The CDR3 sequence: CASSLGLAGGNEQFF. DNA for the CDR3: TGTGCCAGCAGTCTTGGGCTAGCTGGGGGCAATGAGCAGTTCTTC.